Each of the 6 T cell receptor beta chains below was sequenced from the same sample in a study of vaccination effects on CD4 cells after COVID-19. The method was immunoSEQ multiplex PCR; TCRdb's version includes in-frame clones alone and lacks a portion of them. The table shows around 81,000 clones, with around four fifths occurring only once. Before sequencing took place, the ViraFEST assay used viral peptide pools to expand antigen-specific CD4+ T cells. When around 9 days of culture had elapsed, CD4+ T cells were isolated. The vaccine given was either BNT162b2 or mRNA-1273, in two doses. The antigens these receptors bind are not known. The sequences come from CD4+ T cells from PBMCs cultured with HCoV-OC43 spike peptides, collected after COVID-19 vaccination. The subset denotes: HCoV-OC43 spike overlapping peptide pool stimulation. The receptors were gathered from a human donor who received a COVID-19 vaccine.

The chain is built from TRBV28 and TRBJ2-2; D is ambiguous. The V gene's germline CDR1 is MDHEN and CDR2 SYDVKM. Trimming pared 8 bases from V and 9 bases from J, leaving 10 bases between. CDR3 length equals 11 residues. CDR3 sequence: CASSASRELFF. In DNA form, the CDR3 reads TGTGCCAGCTCTGCGTCGAGGGAGCTGTTTTTT.

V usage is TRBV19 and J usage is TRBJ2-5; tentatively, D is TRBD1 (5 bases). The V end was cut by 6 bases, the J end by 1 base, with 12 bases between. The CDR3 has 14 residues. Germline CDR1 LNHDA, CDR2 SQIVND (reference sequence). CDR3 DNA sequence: TGTGCCAGTAGCACAGCAGGGTCCCAAGAGACCCAGTACTTC. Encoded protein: CASSTAGSQETQYF.

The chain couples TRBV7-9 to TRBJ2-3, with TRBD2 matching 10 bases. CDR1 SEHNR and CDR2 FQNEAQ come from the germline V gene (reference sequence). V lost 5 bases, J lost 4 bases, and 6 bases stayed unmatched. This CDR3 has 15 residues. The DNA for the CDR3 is TGTGCCAGCAGCAGAGAAAGCGGGGGGGCAGATACGCAGTATTTT. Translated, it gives CASSRESGGADTQYF. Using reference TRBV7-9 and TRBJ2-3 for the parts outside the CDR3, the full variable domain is DTGVSQNPRHKITKRGQNVTFRCDPISEHNRLYWYRQTLGQGPEFLTYFQNEAQLEKSRLLSDRFSAERPKGSFSTLEIQRTEQGDSAMYLCASSRESGGADTQYFGPGTRLTVL.

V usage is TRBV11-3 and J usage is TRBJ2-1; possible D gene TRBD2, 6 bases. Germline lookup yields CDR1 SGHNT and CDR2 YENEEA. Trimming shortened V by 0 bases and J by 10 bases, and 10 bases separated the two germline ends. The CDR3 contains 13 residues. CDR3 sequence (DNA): TGTGCCAGCAGCTTAGATAAGGGAGGCGAGCAGTTCTTC. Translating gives CASSLDKGGEQFF. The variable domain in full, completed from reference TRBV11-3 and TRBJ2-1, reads EAGVVQSPRYKIIEKKQPVAFWCNPISGHNTLYWYLQNLGQGPELLIRYENEEAVDDSQLPKDRFSAERLKGVDSTLKIQPAELGDSAVYLCASSLDKGGEQFFGPGTRLTVL.

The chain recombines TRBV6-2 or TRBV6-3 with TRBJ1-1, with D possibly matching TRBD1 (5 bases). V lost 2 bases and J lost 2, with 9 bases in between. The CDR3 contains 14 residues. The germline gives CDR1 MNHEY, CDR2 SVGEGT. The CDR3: CASSYAQGNTEAFF. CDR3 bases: TGTGCCAGCAGTTACGCGCAGGGAAACACTGAAGCTTTCTTT.

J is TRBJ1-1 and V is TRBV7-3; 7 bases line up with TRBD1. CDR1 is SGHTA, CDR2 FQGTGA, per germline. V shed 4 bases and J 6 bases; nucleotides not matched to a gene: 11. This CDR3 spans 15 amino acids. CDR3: CASSSQGGREAEAFF. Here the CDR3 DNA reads TGTGCCAGCAGCTCCCAGGGGGGTAGGGAAGCTGAAGCTTTCTTT.